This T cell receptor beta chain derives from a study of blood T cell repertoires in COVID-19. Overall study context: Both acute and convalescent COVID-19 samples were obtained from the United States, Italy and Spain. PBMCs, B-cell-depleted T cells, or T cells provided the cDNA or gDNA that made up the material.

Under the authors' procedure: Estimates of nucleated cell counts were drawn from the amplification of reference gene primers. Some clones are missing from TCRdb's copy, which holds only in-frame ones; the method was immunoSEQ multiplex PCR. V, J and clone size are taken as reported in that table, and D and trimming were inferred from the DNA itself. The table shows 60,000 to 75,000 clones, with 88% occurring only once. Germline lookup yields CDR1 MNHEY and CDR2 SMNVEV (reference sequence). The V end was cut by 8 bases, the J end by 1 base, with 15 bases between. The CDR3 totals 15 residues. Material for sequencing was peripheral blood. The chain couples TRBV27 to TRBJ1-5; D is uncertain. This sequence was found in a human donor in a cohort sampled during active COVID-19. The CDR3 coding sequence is TGTGCCAGCGCCCGACTCATAGACAGCAATCAGCCCCAGCATTTT. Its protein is CASARLIDSNQPQHF.